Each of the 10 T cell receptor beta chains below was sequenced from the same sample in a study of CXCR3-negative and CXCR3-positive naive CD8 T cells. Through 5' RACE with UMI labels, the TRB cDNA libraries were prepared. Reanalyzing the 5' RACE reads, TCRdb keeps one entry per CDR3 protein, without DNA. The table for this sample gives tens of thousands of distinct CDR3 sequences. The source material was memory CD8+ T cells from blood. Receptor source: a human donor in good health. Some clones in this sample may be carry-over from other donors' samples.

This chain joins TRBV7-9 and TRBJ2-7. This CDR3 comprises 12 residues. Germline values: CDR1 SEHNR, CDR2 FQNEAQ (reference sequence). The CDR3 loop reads CASSRDHYEQYF.

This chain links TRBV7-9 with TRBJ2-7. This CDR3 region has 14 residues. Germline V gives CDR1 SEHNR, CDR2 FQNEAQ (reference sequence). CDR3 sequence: CASSRNTNNYEQYF.

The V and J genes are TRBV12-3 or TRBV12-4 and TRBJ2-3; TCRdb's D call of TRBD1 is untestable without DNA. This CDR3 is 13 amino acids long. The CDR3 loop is CASSLYGKDTQYF.

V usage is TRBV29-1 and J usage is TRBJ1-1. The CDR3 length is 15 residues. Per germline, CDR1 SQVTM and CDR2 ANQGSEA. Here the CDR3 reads CSVEEQTLVNTEAFF. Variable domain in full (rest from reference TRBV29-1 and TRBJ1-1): SAVISQKPSRDICQRGTSLTIQCQVDSQVTMMFWYRQQPGQSLTLIATANQGSEATYESGFVIDKFPISRPNLTFSTLTVSNMSPEDSSIYLCSVEEQTLVNTEAFFGQGTRLTVV.

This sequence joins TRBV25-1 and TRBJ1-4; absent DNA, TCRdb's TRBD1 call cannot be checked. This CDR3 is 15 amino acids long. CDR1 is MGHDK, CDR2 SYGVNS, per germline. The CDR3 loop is CASSEGTGASEKLSF.

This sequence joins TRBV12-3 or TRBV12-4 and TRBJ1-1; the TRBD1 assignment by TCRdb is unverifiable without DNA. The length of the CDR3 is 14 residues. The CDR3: CASSLLQGATEAFF.

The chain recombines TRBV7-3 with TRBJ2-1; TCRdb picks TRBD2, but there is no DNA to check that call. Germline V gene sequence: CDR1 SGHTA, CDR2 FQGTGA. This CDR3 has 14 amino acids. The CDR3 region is CASGRGGVGNEQFF.

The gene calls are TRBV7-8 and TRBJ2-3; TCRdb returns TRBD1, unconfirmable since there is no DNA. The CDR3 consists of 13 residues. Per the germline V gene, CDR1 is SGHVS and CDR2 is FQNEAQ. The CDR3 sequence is CASWGVGTDTQYF.

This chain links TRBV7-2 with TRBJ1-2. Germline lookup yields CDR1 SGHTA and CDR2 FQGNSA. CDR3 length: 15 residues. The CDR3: CASSTDGSTNYGYTF.

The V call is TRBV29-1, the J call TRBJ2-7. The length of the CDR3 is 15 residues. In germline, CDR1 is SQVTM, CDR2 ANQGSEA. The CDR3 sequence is CSVEDMAESSYEQYF.